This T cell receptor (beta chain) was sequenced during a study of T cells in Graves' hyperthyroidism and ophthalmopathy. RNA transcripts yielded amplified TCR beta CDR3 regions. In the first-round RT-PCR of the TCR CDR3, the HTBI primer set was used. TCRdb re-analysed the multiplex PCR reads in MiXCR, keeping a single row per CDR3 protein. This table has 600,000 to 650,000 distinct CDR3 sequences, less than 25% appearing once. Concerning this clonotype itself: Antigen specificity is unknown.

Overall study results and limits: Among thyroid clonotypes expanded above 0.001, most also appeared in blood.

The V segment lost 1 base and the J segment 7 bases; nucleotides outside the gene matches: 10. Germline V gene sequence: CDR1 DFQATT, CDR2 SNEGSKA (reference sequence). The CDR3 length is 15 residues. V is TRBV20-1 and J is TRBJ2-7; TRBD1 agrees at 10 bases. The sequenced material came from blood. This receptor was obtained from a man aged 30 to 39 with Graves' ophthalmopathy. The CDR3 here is CSARGQGAFSREQYF. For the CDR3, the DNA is TGCAGTGCTAGAGGACAGGGGGCTTTTTCGAGGGAGCAGTACTTC.